The sequence of this T cell receptor beta chain was determined in a study of OX40 agonist ivuxolimab in advanced cancers. Looking at the study overall: Hepatocellular carcinoma, melanoma, renal cell or head and neck cancer occurred in dose-escalation patients. Patients achieving partial responses numbered three: one hepatocellular carcinoma case and two cutaneous melanoma cases. General study points: There were also nonresponders showing low normalized T-cell clonal expansion.

As concerns this clone: Its specificity is unknown.

Measured with immunoSEQ multiplex PCR; TCRdb has only the in-frame clones, and not every one. The repertoire holds about 26,000 clones, roughly 85% seen once, with 9.5% to 15% in the top ten. CDR1 and CDR2 (germline): MNHEY, SVGAGI. CDR3 length: 14 residues. V was cut by 6 bases and J by 3 bases, with 14 bases left in between. The source material was CD4+ or CD8+ T cells sorted from blood, sampled in a trial of the OX40 agonist ivuxolimab. The chain has TRBV6-5 and TRBJ2-5; no definite D call. This TCR derives from an adult with an advanced solid tumor such as melanoma, head and neck, liver or kidney cancer. Written as DNA, the CDR3 is TGTGCCAGCAGCCACTCCGGCACCGAAGAGACCCAGTACTTC. Encoded protein: CASSHSGTEETQYF.